One sample yielded the 3 T cell receptor beta chains listed below, sequenced in a study of graft-versus-host responses after intestinal transplantation. These receptors lack a known antigen. TCRdb keeps only in-frame clones here, not all; method: immunoSEQ multiplex PCR. Seen here are about 86,000 clones, approximately 90% observed once, and the top ten hold approximately 0.28%. This specimen was unstimulated CD4+ T cells sorted from spleen or lymph node cells, taken before transplant. These receptor sequences come from a human donor who was the organ donor for an intestinal transplant.

This rearrangement joins TRBV5-6 to TRBJ2-5; TRBD1 might be the D (5 bases). The germline V gene has CDR1 SGHDT and CDR2 YYEEEE. The CDR3 has 13 amino acids. V gave up 3 bases and J gave up 5 bases, with 11 bases separating them. The CDR3 DNA sequence: TGTGCCAGCAGCTGGGGCCCTGGGGAGACCCAGTACTTC. Translating gives CASSWGPGETQYF.

This chain links TRBV27 with TRBJ2-3; TRBD1 agrees at 10 bases. Trimming removed 10 bases from V and 4 bases from J; junction bases left unmatched: 8. The CDR3 is 14 residues long. Germline V gene sequence: CDR1 MNHEY, CDR2 SMNVEV (reference sequence). The CDR3 sequence is CAIARDRGSDTQYF. CDR3 DNA sequence: TGTGCCATCGCTCGGGACAGGGGATCAGATACGCAGTATTTT.

The chain uses TRBV18 and TRBJ1-1; possibly TRBD1 for D (6 bases). CDR1 and CDR2 from the germline V gene are KGHSH and LQKENI. V was clipped by 3 bases and J by 5 bases, with 16 bases between them. This CDR3 has 15 amino acids. CDR3 residues: CASSPGGPVVTEAFF. CDR3 in DNA: TGTGCCAGCTCACCGGGGGGGCCCGTTGTTACTGAAGCTTTCTTT.